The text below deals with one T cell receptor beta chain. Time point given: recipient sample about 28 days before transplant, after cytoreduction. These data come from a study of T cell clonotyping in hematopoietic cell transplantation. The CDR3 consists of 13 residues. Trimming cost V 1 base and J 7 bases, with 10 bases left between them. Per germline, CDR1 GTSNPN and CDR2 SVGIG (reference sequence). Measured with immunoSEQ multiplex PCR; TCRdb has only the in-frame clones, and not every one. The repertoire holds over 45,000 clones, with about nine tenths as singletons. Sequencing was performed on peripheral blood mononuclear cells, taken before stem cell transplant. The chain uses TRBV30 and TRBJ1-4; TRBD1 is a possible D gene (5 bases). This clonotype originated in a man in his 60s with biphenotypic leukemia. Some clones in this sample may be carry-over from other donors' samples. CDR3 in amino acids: CAWSEGRGEKLFF. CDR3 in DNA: TGTGCCTGGAGTGAAGGAAGGGGTGAAAAACTGTTTTTT.